The 5 T cell receptor beta chains below were found in one sample sequenced in a study of blood T cells in healthy people across ages. PCR was performed a second time for 7 to 11 cycles using a sample-barcoded 5' primer and a J-beta primer mix. TCRdb recomputed calls from the 5' RACE reads with MiXCR, one row per CDR3 protein. Altogether about 730,000 distinct CDR3 sequences are present, roughly 44% being singletons, with the ten largest covering roughly 20%. The sequenced sample consisted of blood. The receptors stem from a woman aged 55-69 years in good health.

This clonotype was observed a single time. One junction end does not reproduce the germline sequence, and a read error may be involved. The chain links TRBV15 to TRBJ2-1; D not certain. Germline V gene sequence: CDR1 LNHNV, CDR2 YYDKDF (reference sequence). The CDR3 length is 12 residues. CDR3 region: CAASRDLDEQFF. CDR3 bases: TGTGCCGCCAGCAGAGATCTAGATGAGCAGTTCTTC.

The chain carries TRBV27 and TRBJ2-1; 7 bases fit TRBD1. The DNA end favors TRBJ2-7, so the J call may be wrong. Germline V gene lookup returns CDR1 MNHEY and CDR2 SMNVEV (reference sequence). This CDR3 region has 13 residues. DNA for the CDR3: TGTGCCAGTTGGACAGGCTCCTACAATGAGCAGTACTTC. Protein product: CASWTGSYNEQYF.

Note on this clonotype: One end of the junction fails to match germline, which may point to a read error. The gene calls are TRBV7-7 and TRBJ2-7; 7 bases line up with TRBD2. Germline V gene sequence: CDR1 SSHAT, CDR2 FNYEAQ (reference sequence). CDR3 length: 11 amino acids. The CDR3 sequence is CASSLGTTEYF. DNA for the CDR3: TGTGCTAGCAGCCTAGGGACTACGGAGTACTTC.

This clonotype came up many times. The chain employs TRBV5-1 and TRBJ1-5, with a tentative D call TRBD1 (5 bases). The CDR3 runs to 15 residues. Per the germline V gene, CDR1 is SGHRS and CDR2 is YFSETQ. Trimming removed 0 bases at V and 4 bases at J, with 11 bases between. This CDR3 is CASSLGDGENQPQHF. CDR3 bases: TGCGCCAGCAGCTTGGGGGACGGCGAGAATCAGCCCCAGCATTTT.

A word on this clonotype: A junction end diverges from the germline sequence, so it may reflect a read error. The chain carries TRBV11-2 and TRBJ2-1; TRBD2 is a possible D gene (6 bases). There are 17 residues in the CDR3. Looked up from germline, CDR1 is SGHAT and CDR2 is FQNNGV. The CDR3 sequence is CAGSSPFSSDSYNEQFF. The CDR3 DNA follows: TGTGCCGGCAGCTCCCCCTTTTCTAGCGACTCCTACAATGAGCAGTTCTTC.